This TCR beta chain stems from a study of blood T cell repertoires in COVID-19. Overall study: Samples came from the United States, Italy and Spain, spanning acute and convalescent COVID-19. From T cells, B-cell-depleted T cells, or PBMCs came the material, which was cDNA or gDNA.

In the authors' methods: By means of reference gene primer amplification, nucleated cell counts were estimated. Assay: immunoSEQ multiplex PCR; the TCRdb copy retains only in-frame clones and omits some. Clone size and the V and J calls come from that table; the DNA yielded D and trimming. The profile shows some 110,000 clones, roughly 80% of them singletons. This CDR3 is 13 amino acids long. Per the germline V gene, CDR1 is SGHRS and CDR2 is YFSETQ. The V end lost 1 base, the J end lost 5 bases, and 7 bases lay between the germline ends. This chain joins TRBV5-1 and TRBJ2-1; D call uncertain. Sample: peripheral blood. This TCR was sampled from a man aged 60 to 75 with acute or convalescent COVID-19. This CDR3 is CASSLFPDNEQFF. In nucleotides, the CDR3 is TGCGCCAGCAGCTTGTTCCCCGACAATGAGCAGTTCTTC.